This record covers a single T cell receptor (beta chain). Its antigen is undetermined. The data stem from a study of T cell responses to AZD1222 COVID-19 vaccine. Across the whole study: Researchers grouped second doses given at about 4 or about 12 weeks into one pool.

J was trimmed by 2 bases and V by 4 bases; bases with no gene match: 8. Germline CDR1 reads LGHNA; CDR2 reads YNFKEQ. The CDR3 covers 16 residues. Study conclusions and caveats: With dominance at 160-218 and 743-854, vaccine-associated CD4 TCRs spanned spike. Per reports, nearly half of all spike-specific TCRs target regions that are unmutated in variants. Spike-specific TCR repertoires showed rising breadth and depth after two AZD1222 doses.

Sequencing used immunoSEQ multiplex PCR; TCRdb keeps in-frame clones, though not all of them. Of 75,000 to 100,000 clones in the sample, over 75% are singletons; the top ten hold less than 6%. The clonotype comes from an adult in good health. The chain employs TRBV4-2 and TRBJ2-1, with 7 bases that match TRBD2. The sequences come from peripheral blood, collected on day 0 of AZD1222 vaccination. The CDR3 DNA sequence: TGTGCCAGCAGCCCCCACCGCGGGAGACCCTACAATGAGCAGTTCTTC. Protein: CASSPHRGRPYNEQFF.